Below, 29 T cell receptor beta chains from the same sample are listed, as sequenced in a study of blood T cell repertoires in COVID-19. Measured with immunoSEQ multiplex PCR; TCRdb has only the in-frame clones, and not every one. The table has under 250,000 clones, approximately 90% seen once. The sequenced sample was peripheral blood. The receptors shown here come from a woman under 40 with COVID-19, enrolled during active disease.

The J gene is TRBJ1-2, the V gene TRBV6-5; weak D call: TRBD1 (5 bases). The CDR3 length is 16 residues. Looked up from germline, CDR1 is MNHEY and CDR2 is SVGAGI. Trimming cost V 0 bases and J 4 bases, with 15 bases left between them. The CDR3 DNA sequence: TGTGCCAGCAGTTACTCGCAGGGCGGATTTGGCTATGGCTACACCTTC. This encodes CASSYSQGGFGYGYTF.

The chain recombines TRBV28 with TRBJ1-1; D is perhaps TRBD1 (5 bases). From germline, CDR1 is MDHEN and CDR2 SYDVKM. The CDR3 loop spans 16 amino acids. The ends were cut back, 4 bases at V and 0 bases at J, with 15 bases in the middle. DNA of the CDR3: TGTGCCAGCAGTTCCCTCGGGGGACGGATGAACACTGAAGCTTTCTTT. It is translated as CASSSLGGRMNTEAFF. The variable domain in full, with the rest retrieved from reference TRBV28 and TRBJ1-1, is DVKVTQSSRYLVKRTGEKVFLECVQDMDHENMFWYRQDPGLGLRLIYFSYDVKMKEKGDIPEGYSVSREKKERFSLILESASTNQTSMYLCASSSLGGRMNTEAFFGQGTRLTVV.

The chain links TRBV7-2 to TRBJ1-1; D is unclear. The germline V gene has CDR1 SGHTA and CDR2 FQGNSA. V shed 1 base and J shed 4 bases, with 10 bases lying between them. This CDR3 comprises 14 residues. The CDR3 spells CASSLESRVTEAFF. CDR3 coding DNA: TGTGCCAGCAGCTTAGAGTCTCGGGTCACTGAAGCTTTCTTT.

The gene calls are TRBV7-6 and TRBJ2-1; TRBD2 matches 10 bases. The CDR3 is 15 amino acids. Trimming at V came to 2 bases and at J to 6 bases, leaving 4 bases not matched to a gene. Germline assignment: CDR1 SGHVS and CDR2 FNYEAQ. The DNA for the CDR3 is TGTGCCAGCAGCTTACCGGCTAGCGGGGGCAATGAGCAGTTCTTC. Its protein is CASSLPASGGNEQFF.

This clone was seen just once. V usage is TRBV5-6 and J usage is TRBJ1-1; D unresolved. Germline V gene lookup returns CDR1 SGHDT and CDR2 YYEEEE. The CDR3 sequence is 13 residues long. V was cut by 0 bases and J by 2 bases, with 5 bases left in between. Written as DNA, the CDR3 is TGTGCCAGCAGCTTGGGTCTTAACACTGAAGCTTTCTTT. Translating gives CASSLGLNTEAFF.

The CDR3 nucleotides read TGCGCCAGCAGCCAAGAAGCGTCCGGGATTGAGCAGTTCTTC. This gives the protein CASSQEASGIEQFF. The rearrangement links TRBV4-3 to TRBJ2-1; D possibly corresponds to TRBD2 (5 bases). Deletions cut 0 bases from V and 9 bases from J, with 12 bases between. Germline CDR1 LGHNA, CDR2 YSLEER. This CDR3 contains 14 residues.

The rearrangement links TRBV2 to TRBJ1-4, with 8 bases that match TRBD1. The V gene end was trimmed by 3 bases and the J gene end by 8 bases; junction bases not matched to a gene: 5. Germline lookup yields CDR1 SNHLY and CDR2 FYNNEI. The CDR3 totals 14 residues. CDR3 DNA sequence: TGTGCCAGCAGTGATGTACAGGGGGGCGAAAAACTGTTTTTT. This translates into CASSDVQGGEKLFF.

The rearrangement links TRBV27 to TRBJ1-2; D is ambiguous. There are 13 residues in the CDR3. Germline V gives CDR1 MNHEY, CDR2 SMNVEV (reference sequence). V was pared by 6 bases and J by 4 bases, with 12 bases between. The CDR3 DNA reads TGTGCCAGCAGCCCCGCCAGGTTCTATGGCTACACCTTC. Translating it yields CASSPARFYGYTF.

This clone was counted once. This sequence joins TRBV10-2 and TRBJ2-7, with 7 positions matching TRBD2. The CDR3 runs 18 residues. Losses at the gene ends were 0 bases for V and 6 bases for J; bases not matched to a gene: 17. Looked up from germline, CDR1 is WSHSY and CDR2 is SAAADI. CDR3 in amino acids: CASSESMVVAGASLEQYV. The CDR3 coding sequence is TGCGCCAGCAGTGAGTCGATGGTGGTTGCGGGAGCGTCCCTCGAGCAGTACGTC.

Here the CDR3 DNA reads TGTGCCAGCAGCCGAGGGACAGGGGGCTGGGAAGCTTTCTTT. This gives the protein CASSRGTGGWEAFF. The V call is TRBV4-2, the J call TRBJ1-1; TRBD1 agrees at 12 bases. This CDR3 spans 14 amino acids. CDR1 and CDR2 from the germline V gene are LGHNA and YNFKEQ. J was trimmed by 8 bases and V by 4 bases; bases with no gene match: 5.

The chain has TRBV6-2 or TRBV6-3 and TRBJ2-7, with 10 nucleotides matching TRBD1. V lost 5 bases and J lost 6; bases outside the gene matches: 4. CDR1 is MNHEY, CDR2 SVGEGT, per germline. The CDR3 extends over 13 amino acids. In DNA form, the CDR3 reads TGTGCCAGCAGTACCGGGACAGGGGTCGAGCAGTACTTC. It specifies CASSTGTGVEQYF.

The chain uses TRBV3-1 (or the pseudogene TRBV3-2) and TRBJ2-1; 9 nucleotides agree with TRBD2. Germline trimming cut 4 bases from V and 3 bases from J; bases unmatched to any gene: 10. From germline, CDR1 is LGHDT and CDR2 YNNKEL (reference sequence). The CDR3 length is 17 residues. CDR3 protein: CASSPRKAGGYYNEQFF. CDR3 nucleotides: TGTGCCAGCAGCCCCCGAAAAGCGGGAGGATACTACAATGAGCAGTTCTTC.

This chain links TRBV7-9 with TRBJ2-1; D possibly corresponds to TRBD2 (5 bases). Germline assignment: CDR1 SEHNR and CDR2 FQNEAQ (reference sequence). V dropped 3 bases and J dropped 6 bases, with 15 bases sitting between them. The CDR3 consists of 15 residues. The DNA of the CDR3 is TGTGCCAGCAGCTTGGGCGGGCTTGACGGCAATGAGCAGTTCTTC. This encodes CASSLGGLDGNEQFF.

V is TRBV14 and J is TRBJ1-1, with unresolved D. This CDR3 comprises 13 residues. The germline V gene encodes CDR1 SGHDN and CDR2 FVKESK. Trimming left V 3 bases short and J 0 bases short, with 5 bases between. The chain's CDR3 is CASSQSVNTEAFF. CDR3 nucleotide sequence: TGTGCCAGCAGCCAGAGTGTGAACACTGAAGCTTTCTTT.

V usage is TRBV4-2 and J usage is TRBJ2-3; the D gene is possibly TRBD2 (7 bases). Germline V gives CDR1 LGHNA, CDR2 YNFKEQ. The CDR3 is 19 amino acids. V lost 3 bases to trimming and J lost 3 bases, with 25 bases between them. CDR3 sequence reads: CASSQVSGRAAGQTDTQYF. DNA for the CDR3: TGTGCCAGCAGCCAGGTCTCAGGGAGGGCGGCGGGACAAACAGATACGCAGTATTTT.

This sequence joins TRBV7-9 and TRBJ2-2; D may be TRBD1 (5 bases). With 5 bases removed from V and 2 bases from J, the gap between germline ends came to 12 bases. Germline CDR1 is SEHNR and CDR2 is FQNEAQ (reference sequence). CDR3 length: 15 residues. CDR3 sequence (DNA): TGTGCCAGCAGCGCCAGGGTATTTAACACCGGGGAGCTGTTTTTT. It specifies CASSARVFNTGELFF.

V is TRBV11-2 and J is TRBJ1-1; weak D call: TRBD1 (6 bases). V lost 1 base and J 1 base, leaving 19 bases between the germline ends. The germline CDR1 and CDR2 sequences are SGHAT and FQNNGV. This CDR3 is 18 amino acids long. The CDR3 region has the DNA TGTGCCAGCAGCTTAGGATCGAACAGGGATCCCAAGAACACTGAAGCTTTCTTT. Translating gives CASSLGSNRDPKNTEAFF.

This clone was counted once. The V call is TRBV23-1, the J call TRBJ2-4; 7 bases are shared with TRBD1. TRBV23-1 is annotated as an ORF whose role is uncertain. This CDR3 has 18 amino acids. J lost 0 bases, V lost 0 bases, and 8 bases had no gene match. The CDR3 DNA sequence: TGCGCCAGCAGTCAATCGGAAAAACAGGGGATAGCCAAAAACATTCAGTACTTC. This encodes CASSQSEKQGIAKNIQYF.

The count of this clone is one. The chain employs TRBV5-5 and TRBJ1-4; D uncertain. The V gene lost 4 bases and the J gene lost 8 bases, with 18 bases spanning the gap. Looked up from germline, CDR1 is SGHKS and CDR2 is YYEKEE (reference sequence). The CDR3 has 15 residues. CDR3: CASSPYTTSGEKLFF. The CDR3 DNA sequence: TGTGCCAGCAGCCCATACACCACATCGGGGGAAAAACTGTTTTTT.

This chain uses TRBV4-3 with TRBJ2-7; the match to TRBD1 covers 7 bases. Germline CDR1 reads LGHNA; CDR2 reads YSLEER. The CDR3 has 14 residues. Unmatched junction bases numbered 3, after V lost 1 base and J lost 3 bases. This CDR3 reads CASSQARQGYEQYF. In DNA, the CDR3 is TGCGCCAGCAGCCAAGCTCGACAGGGCTACGAGCAGTACTTC.

The chain links TRBV27 to TRBJ1-1; 7 positions agree with TRBD1. The CDR3 has 14 residues. In germline, CDR1 is MNHEY, CDR2 SMNVEV (reference sequence). Trimming at V came to 6 bases and at J to 2 bases, leaving 6 bases not matched to a gene. This CDR3 reads CASSKTGINTEAFF. In nucleotides, the CDR3 is TGTGCCAGCAGCAAGACAGGGATTAACACTGAAGCTTTCTTT.

The chain couples TRBV19 to TRBJ1-2; D gene unclear. CDR1 is LNHDA, CDR2 SQIVND, per germline (reference sequence). The germline V and J ends were trimmed by 1 base and 5 bases, with 8 bases remaining between them. The CDR3 loop spans 13 amino acids. CDR3 loop: CASSIGQSYGYTF. Here the CDR3 DNA reads TGTGCCAGTAGTATAGGGCAGTCGTATGGCTACACCTTC.

This chain connects TRBV6-2 or TRBV6-3 to TRBJ1-2; D remains ambiguous. Germline V gives CDR1 MNHEY, CDR2 SVGEGT. CDR3 length: 16 amino acids. Trimming stripped 0 bases from V and 2 bases from J, with 13 bases between. DNA of the CDR3: TGTGCCAGCAGTTACTCGAGTAGTCGTTTGAACTATGGCTACACCTTC. It specifies CASSYSSSRLNYGYTF.

The chain recombines TRBV5-8 with TRBJ2-3; D perhaps matches TRBD1 (6 bases). The CDR3 loop spans 15 amino acids. V was clipped by 0 bases and J by 2 bases, with 10 bases between them. Germline CDR1 and CDR2: SGHTS and YDEGEE. For the CDR3, the DNA is TGTGCCAGCAGCTTGGGGCAGGGGAACACAGATACGCAGTATTTT. It codes for CASSLGQGNTDTQYF.

The chain uses TRBV5-1 and TRBJ2-7, with 12 nucleotides matching TRBD2. Losses at the gene ends were 2 bases for V and 2 bases for J; bases not matched to a gene: 8. The CDR3 is made up of 17 amino acids. Germline V lookup: CDR1 SGHRS, CDR2 YFSETQ. In nucleotides, the CDR3 is TGCGCCAGCAGCTTAAGGACTAGCGGGGCGGGAGCCTACGAGCAGTACTTC. This gives the protein CASSLRTSGAGAYEQYF.

This rearrangement joins TRBV11-3 to TRBJ1-3; D unresolved. Trimming removed 5 bases at V and 0 bases at J, with 11 bases between. CDR1 SGHNT and CDR2 YENEEA come from the germline V gene. The CDR3 extends over 15 amino acids. The DNA of the CDR3 is TGTGCCAGCAGCCTACAGCCGATCTCTGGAAACACCATATATTTT. Residues: CASSLQPISGNTIYF.

The CDR3, as DNA: TGTGCCTGGAGTCCTAGGCAGGGGCCTGCCGGGGAGCTGTTTTTT. Encoded protein: CAWSPRQGPAGELFF. The chain uses TRBV30 and TRBJ2-2, with D tentatively TRBD1 (6 bases). The V gene lost 2 bases and the J gene lost 6 bases, with 16 bases spanning the gap. This CDR3 spans 15 amino acids. Germline lookup yields CDR1 GTSNPN and CDR2 SVGIG (reference sequence).

The rearrangement links TRBV2 to TRBJ2-5; TRBD2 aligns across 7 bases. The CDR3 extends over 14 amino acids. Trimming cost V 7 bases and J 5 bases; bases outside gene matches: 10. Germline values: CDR1 SNHLY, CDR2 FYNNEI. The CDR3 DNA reads TGTGCCAGCACCTCAGGGCGGGAGTTGGAGACCCAGTACTTC. This codes for CASTSGRELETQYF.

The chain has TRBV19 and TRBJ2-3; TRBD2 is a possible D gene (6 bases). This CDR3 has 12 residues. Germline V lookup: CDR1 LNHDA, CDR2 SQIVND (reference sequence). V lost 7 bases and J lost 7, with 12 bases in between. The DNA of the CDR3 is TGTGCCAGTAACCAAGGAGGGAATACGCAGTATTTT. As protein: CASNQGGNTQYF.